The clone carrying this TCR beta chain was found once. These data originate in a study of T cell changes during pregnancy in multiple sclerosis. The assay was immunoSEQ multiplex PCR, and TCRdb's table has in-frame clones only and misses some. The repertoire holds 50,000 or so clones, about nine tenths seen once, with roughly a tenth in the top ten. Looked up from germline, CDR1 is MGHRA and CDR2 is YSYEKL. CDR3 length equals 15 residues. Trimming left V 1 base short and J 3 bases short, with 12 bases between. The gene calls are TRBV4-1 and TRBJ1-2; D is unresolved. The source is a female donor with multiple sclerosis, enrolled in a pregnancy study. The source material was CD8+ T cells from peripheral blood mononuclear cells, sampled after pregnancy. DNA for the CDR3: TGCGCCAGCAGCCAAGTTGGAGGGCTACACTATGGCTACACCTTC. It translates to CASSQVGGLHYGYTF.